The 8 T cell receptor beta chains below all came from one sample that was sequenced in a study of CD8+ T cells in alopecia areata. Sequencing templates came from extracted RNA that was reverse transcribed into cDNA. TCRdb keeps only in-frame clones here, not all; method: immunoSEQ multiplex PCR. The sample has 90,000 to 100,000 clones, 60% to 65% seen once. The treatment is: oral pan-JAK inhibitor, 5-10 mg twice daily. Sequenced here: CD8+ T cells sorted from blood, sampled at week 4, from a patient treated with tofacitinib. Receptors were obtained from a human donor with alopecia areata.

The chain couples TRBV5-1 to TRBJ2-7; 9 bases agree with TRBD1. J was trimmed by 2 bases and V by 0 bases; bases with no gene match: 0. The germline gives CDR1 SGHRS, CDR2 YFSETQ. The CDR3 sequence is 14 residues long. The chain's CDR3 is CASSLGTGAYEQYF. DNA of the CDR3: TGCGCCAGCAGCTTGGGGACAGGGGCCTACGAGCAGTACTTC.

The table lists this clone with a few counts. The chain has TRBV30 and TRBJ2-2, with TRBD1 matching over 9 bases. Germline assignment: CDR1 GTSNPN and CDR2 SVGIG (reference sequence). Trimming took 5 bases from V and 3 from J; bases not matched to a gene: 4. The CDR3 consists of 14 residues. In nucleotides, the CDR3 is TGTGCCTGGTCACGGACAGGGGACACCGGGGAGCTGTTTTTT. It codes for CAWSRTGDTGELFF.

This clone turned up a few times. The chain combines TRBV7-9 with TRBJ2-7, with 7 nucleotides matching TRBD1. The CDR3 length is 13 residues. V shed 3 bases and J 3 bases; nucleotides not matched to a gene: 2. CDR1 is SEHNR and CDR2 is FQNEAQ in the germline V gene (reference sequence). The CDR3 protein is CASSFGQVYEQYF. CDR3 coding DNA: TGTGCCAGCAGCTTTGGACAGGTCTACGAGCAGTACTTC.

This chain uses TRBV7-9 with TRBJ2-1; 7 bases fit TRBD2. Trimming at V came to 6 bases and at J to 0 bases, leaving 8 bases not matched to a gene. CDR1 is SEHNR, CDR2 FQNEAQ, per germline (reference sequence). The CDR3 extends over 16 amino acids. The CDR3: CASSPSSGGSYNEQFF. The CDR3 DNA reads as TGTGCCAGCAGTCCTTCTAGCGGAGGCTCCTACAATGAGCAGTTCTTC.

The gene calls are TRBV5-6 and TRBJ2-3; TRBD1 might be the D (6 bases). The CDR3 totals 14 residues. Germline lookup yields CDR1 SGHDT and CDR2 YYEEEE. V lost 3 bases and J lost 2, with 10 bases in between. CDR3 DNA sequence: TGTGCCAGCAGCTCACGGACAGTCACAGATACGCAGTATTTT. Amino acid sequence: CASSSRTVTDTQYF.

This clone was recorded a few times. The V gene is TRBV7-9, the J gene TRBJ2-1; D is unclear. The CDR3 sequence is 12 residues long. Trimming left V 5 bases short and J 8 bases short, with 10 bases between. Per germline, CDR1 SEHNR and CDR2 FQNEAQ (reference sequence). CDR3 nucleotides: TGTGCCAGCAGCCCCGGCACTCATGAGCAGTTCTTC. Its translation: CASSPGTHEQFF.

The V call is TRBV5-4, the J call TRBJ2-7; D uncertain. With 0 bases removed from V and 0 bases from J, the gap between germline ends came to 13 bases. This CDR3 is 16 amino acids long. The germline V gene encodes CDR1 SGHNT and CDR2 YYREEE (reference sequence). The CDR3 sequence: CASSLESSPSSYEQYF. The CDR3 DNA reads as TGTGCCAGCAGCTTGGAATCTAGTCCAAGCTCCTACGAGCAGTACTTC. Full variable domain (missing parts from reference TRBV5-4 and TRBJ2-7): ETGVTQSPTHLIKTRGQQVTLRCSSQSGHNTVSWYQQALGQGPQFIFQYYREEENGRGNFPPRFSGLQFPNYSSELNVNALELDDSALYLCASSLESSPSSYEQYFGPGTRLTVT.

The chain has TRBV4-1 and TRBJ2-7; no clear D. The CDR3 length is 13 residues. Trimming left V 4 bases short and J 3 bases short, with 10 bases between. Germline assignment: CDR1 MGHRA and CDR2 YSYEKL. The CDR3 is CASSLDPYYEQYF. In DNA form, the CDR3 reads TGCGCCAGCAGCCTCGACCCTTACTACGAGCAGTACTTC.